This entry describes one TCR beta chain. The data were produced by immunoSEQ multiplex PCR, yet TCRdb's version contains in-frame clones alone and is incomplete. The data show some 150,000 clones, 70% to 80% seen once. The entry originates in a study of blood T cell repertoires in COVID-19. Sample: peripheral blood. The clonotype was recovered from a woman older than 75 with active or convalescent COVID-19.

The CDR3 DNA sequence: TGTGCCAGCAAAACCGGAGAGGGGGCCTACAATGAGCAGTTCTTC. Amino acids: CASKTGEGAYNEQFF. V gene TRBV19 combines with J gene TRBJ2-1; a possible D gene is TRBD1 (6 bases). Trimming removed 9 bases at V and 2 bases at J, with 17 bases between. The CDR3 loop spans 15 amino acids. Germline CDR1 is LNHDA and CDR2 is SQIVND (reference sequence).